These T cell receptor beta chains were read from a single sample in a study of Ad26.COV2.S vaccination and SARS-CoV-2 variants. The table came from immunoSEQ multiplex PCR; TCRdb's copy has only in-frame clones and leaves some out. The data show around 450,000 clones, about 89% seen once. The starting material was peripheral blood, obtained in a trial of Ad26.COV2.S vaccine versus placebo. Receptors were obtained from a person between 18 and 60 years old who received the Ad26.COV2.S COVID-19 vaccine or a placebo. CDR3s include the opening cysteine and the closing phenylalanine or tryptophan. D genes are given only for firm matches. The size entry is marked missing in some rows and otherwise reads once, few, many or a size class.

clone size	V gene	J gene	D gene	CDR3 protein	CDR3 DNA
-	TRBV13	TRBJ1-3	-	CASSLTLNTIYF	TGTGCCAGCAGCTTAACTTTGAACACCATATATTTT
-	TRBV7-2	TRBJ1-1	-	CASSRRLVRGLNTEAFF	TGTGCCAGCAGCCGTCGCTTGGTTCGAGGTCTGAACACTGAAGCTTTCTTT
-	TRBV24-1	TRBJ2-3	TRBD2	CAIQKRGAGTDTQYF	TGTGCCATCCAAAAGCGGGGCGCGGGCACAGATACGCAGTATTTT
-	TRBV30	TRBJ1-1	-	CAWSVLAEAFF	TGTGCCTGGAGTGTACTTGCTGAAGCTTTCTTT
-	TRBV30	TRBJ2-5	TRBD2	CAWRISGGDGTQYF	TGTGCCTGGAGAATAAGCGGGGGGGACGGGACCCAGTACTTC
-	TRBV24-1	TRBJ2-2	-	CATRGAIGGELFF	TGTGCCACCAGGGGGGCCATCGGCGGGGAGCTGTTTTTT
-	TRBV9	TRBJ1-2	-	CASSVGTGGYGYTF	TGTGCCAGCAGCGTGGGGACGGGGGGCTATGGCTACACCTTC
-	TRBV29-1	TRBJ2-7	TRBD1	CSVRSGTGIPEQYF	TGCAGCGTAAGATCCGGGACAGGGATCCCCGAGCAGTACTTC
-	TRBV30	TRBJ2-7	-	CAWSPQTGVGQYF	TGTGCCTGGAGCCCCCAGACTGGGGTCGGGCAGTACTTC
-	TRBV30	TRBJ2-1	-	CAWSVVGNEQFF	TGTGCCTGGAGTGTAGTCGGCAATGAGCAGTTCTTC
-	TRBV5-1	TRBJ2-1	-	CASSFGRVFYNEQFF	TGCGCCAGCAGCTTCGGTAGGGTCTTCTACAATGAGCAGTTCTTC
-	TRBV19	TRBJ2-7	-	CASSIGGSYEQYF	TGTGCCAGTAGTATAGGGGGCTCCTACGAGCAGTACTTC
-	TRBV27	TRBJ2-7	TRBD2	CASSPGLAGAPYEQYF	TGTGCCAGCAGTCCGGGACTAGCGGGAGCTCCCTACGAGCAGTACTTC
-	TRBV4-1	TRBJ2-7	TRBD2	CASSQSSMGSGGEQYF	TGCGCCAGCAGTCAATCGTCGATGGGCTCGGGGGGGGAGCAGTACTTC
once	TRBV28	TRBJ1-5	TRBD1	CASRPGQDPQPQHF	TGTGCCAGCAGGCCGGGACAGGACCCCCAGCCCCAGCATTTT
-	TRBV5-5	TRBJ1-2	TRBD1	CASSSDRVGYTF	TGTGCCAGCAGCTCGGACAGGGTCGGCTACACCTTC
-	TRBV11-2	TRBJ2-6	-	CASRGRHTGANVLTF	TGTGCCAGCAGAGGGAGACACACTGGGGCCAACGTCCTGACTTTC
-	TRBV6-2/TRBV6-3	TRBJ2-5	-	CASSSFPIHQETQYF	TGTGCCAGCAGTTCATTTCCCATACACCAAGAGACCCAGTACTTC
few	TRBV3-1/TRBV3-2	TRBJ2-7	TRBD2	CASSQVRLAGGDSYEQYF	TGTGCCAGCAGCCAAGTTAGGCTAGCGGGAGGTGACTCCTACGAGCAGTACTTC
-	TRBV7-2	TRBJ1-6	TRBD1	CASSSPLGTVNSPLHF	TGTGCCAGCAGCTCGCCCTTGGGGACAGTAAATTCACCCCTCCACTTT
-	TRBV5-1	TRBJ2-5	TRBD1	CASSFGTDQETQYF	TGCGCCAGCAGCTTTGGGACAGACCAAGAGACCCAGTACTTC
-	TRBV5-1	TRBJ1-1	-	CASSFFGDTEAFF	TGCGCCAGCAGCTTCTTTGGGGACACTGAAGCTTTCTTT
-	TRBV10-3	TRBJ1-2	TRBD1	CANPDRRSLSGYTF	TGTGCCAACCCGGACAGGCGGTCTTTGAGCGGCTACACCTTC
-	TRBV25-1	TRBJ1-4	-	CSSRAATNEKLFF	TGTTCTTCAAGGGCTGCAACTAATGAAAAACTGTTTTTT
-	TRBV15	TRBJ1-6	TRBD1	CATSRGQANSPLHF	TGTGCCACCAGCAGGGGACAGGCAAATTCACCCCTCCACTTT
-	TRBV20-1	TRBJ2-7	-	CSVRTTEQYF	TGCAGTGTCCGAACGACTGAGCAGTACTTC
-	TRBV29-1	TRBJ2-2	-	CSVTRDRGTGELFF	TGCAGCGTGACCCGGGACCGGGGGACCGGGGAGCTGTTTTTT
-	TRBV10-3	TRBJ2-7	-	CAISEEGTTAYYEQYF	TGTGCCATCAGTGAGGAAGGGACCACGGCTTACTACGAGCAGTACTTC
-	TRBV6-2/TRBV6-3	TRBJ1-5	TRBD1	CASSYLLDRGFNQPQHF	TGTGCCAGCAGTTACTTATTGGACAGGGGATTCAATCAGCCCCAGCATTTT
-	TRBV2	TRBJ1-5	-	CASTPDSYNQPQHF	TGTGCCAGCACCCCGGACAGCTATAATCAGCCCCAGCATTTT
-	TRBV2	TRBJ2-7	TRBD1	CASINRGRINEQYF	TGTGCCAGCATTAACAGGGGGCGCATCAACGAGCAGTACTTC
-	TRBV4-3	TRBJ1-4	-	CASSQGTAREKLFF	TGCGCCAGCAGCCAAGGAACAGCAAGGGAAAAACTGTTTTTT
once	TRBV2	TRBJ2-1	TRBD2	CASVIRRESGEQFF	TGTGCCAGCGTCATTCGGCGGGAGTCCGGTGAGCAGTTCTTC
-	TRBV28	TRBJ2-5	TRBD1	CASSSRIQRTGATQETQYF	TGTGCCAGCAGTTCCCGAATCCAACGGACAGGGGCGACTCAAGAGACCCAGTACTTC
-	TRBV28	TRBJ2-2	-	CASLSVDTGELFF	TGTGCCAGCTTGAGCGTGGACACCGGGGAGCTGTTTTTT
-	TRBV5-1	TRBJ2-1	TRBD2	CASSLDLAGVQFF	TGCGCCAGCAGCTTGGATCTAGCGGGGGTGCAGTTCTTC
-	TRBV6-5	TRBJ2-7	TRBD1	CASRKQGAREQYF	TGTGCCAGCAGAAAACAGGGGGCGCGCGAGCAGTACTTC
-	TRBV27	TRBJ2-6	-	CASSPTPTAGANVLTF	TGTGCCAGCAGTCCGACCCCGACAGCTGGGGCCAACGTCCTGACTTTC
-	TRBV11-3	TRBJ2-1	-	CASSLALVDEQFF	TGTGCCAGCAGCTTAGCTTTGGTCGATGAGCAGTTCTTC
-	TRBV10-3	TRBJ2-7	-	CAISETAGIYEQYF	TGTGCCATCAGTGAGACTGCAGGGATTTACGAGCAGTACTTC
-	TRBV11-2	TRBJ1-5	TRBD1	CASSYNQGAGQPQHF	TGTGCCAGCAGCTATAATCAGGGGGCTGGTCAGCCCCAGCATTTT
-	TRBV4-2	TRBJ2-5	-	CASSQDDSGLGTQYF	TGTGCCAGCAGCCAAGATGATTCAGGTCTAGGGACCCAGTACTTC
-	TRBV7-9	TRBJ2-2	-	CASSLQGNTGELFF	TGTGCCAGCAGCCTACAGGGGAACACCGGGGAGCTGTTTTTT
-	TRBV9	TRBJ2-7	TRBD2	CASSPSASGIYEQYF	TGTGCCAGCAGCCCGAGTGCTAGCGGGATCTACGAGCAGTACTTC
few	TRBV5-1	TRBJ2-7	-	CATATAPGAEQYF	TGCGCCACCGCGACAGCTCCGGGGGCCGAGCAGTACTTC
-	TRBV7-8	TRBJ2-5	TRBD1	CASSLRDRGFGTQYF	TGTGCCAGCAGCTTAAGAGACAGGGGGTTCGGGACCCAGTACTTC
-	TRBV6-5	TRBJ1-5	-	CASSYSAGESNQPQHF	TGTGCCAGCAGTTACTCAGCAGGGGAGAGCAATCAGCCCCAGCATTTT
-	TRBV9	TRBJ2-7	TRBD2	CASSALGTSGVREQYF	TGTGCCAGCAGCGCCCTGGGGACTAGCGGGGTTCGGGAGCAGTACTTC
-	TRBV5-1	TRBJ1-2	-	CASSLTANYGYTF	TGCGCCAGCAGCTTGACAGCAAACTATGGCTACACCTTC
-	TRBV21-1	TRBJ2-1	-	CASSKDTLNICNEQFF	TGTGCCAGCAGCAAAGATACCCTAAACATCTGCAATGAGCAGTTCTTC
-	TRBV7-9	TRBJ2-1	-	CASSPLLAYNEQFF	TGTGCCAGCAGCCCACTCCTGGCGTACAATGAGCAGTTCTTC
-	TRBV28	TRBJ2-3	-	CASRGSSGPADTQYF	TGTGCCAGCAGGGGGTCGTCCGGACCGGCAGATACGCAGTATTTT
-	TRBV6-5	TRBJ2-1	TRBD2	CASRGTSGSFYEQFF	TGTGCCAGCAGGGGGACTAGCGGGAGCTTTTATGAGCAGTTCTTC